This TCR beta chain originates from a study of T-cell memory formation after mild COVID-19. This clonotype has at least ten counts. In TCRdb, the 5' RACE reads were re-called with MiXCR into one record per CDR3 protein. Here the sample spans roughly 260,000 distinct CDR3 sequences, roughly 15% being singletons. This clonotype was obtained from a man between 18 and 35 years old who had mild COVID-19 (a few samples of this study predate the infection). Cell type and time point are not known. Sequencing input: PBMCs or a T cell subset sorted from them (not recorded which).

CDR3: CASSVGGGQNTGELFF. In nucleotides, the CDR3 is TGTGCCAGCAGCGTAGGCGGGGGTCAGAACACCGGGGAGCTGTTTTTT. This chain uses TRBV9 with TRBJ2-2, with 7 bases fitting TRBD2. CDR1 and CDR2 (germline): SGDLS, YYNGEE. The CDR3 totals 16 residues. After removal of 0 bases from V and 1 base from J, the junction contained 3 bases not matched to a gene.